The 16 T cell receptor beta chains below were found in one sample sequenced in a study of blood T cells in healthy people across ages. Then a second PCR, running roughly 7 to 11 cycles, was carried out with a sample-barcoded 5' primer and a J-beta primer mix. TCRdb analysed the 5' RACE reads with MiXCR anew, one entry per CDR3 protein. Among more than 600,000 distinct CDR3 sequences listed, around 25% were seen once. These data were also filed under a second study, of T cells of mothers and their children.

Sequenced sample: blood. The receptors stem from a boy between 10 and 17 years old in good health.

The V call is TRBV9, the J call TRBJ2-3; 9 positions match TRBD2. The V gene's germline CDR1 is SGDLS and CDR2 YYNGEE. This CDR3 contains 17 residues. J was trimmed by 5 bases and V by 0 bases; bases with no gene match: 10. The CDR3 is CASSVGVSAGGKDTQYF. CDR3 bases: TGTGCCAGCAGCGTAGGAGTCTCGGCGGGGGGGAAAGATACGCAGTATTTT.

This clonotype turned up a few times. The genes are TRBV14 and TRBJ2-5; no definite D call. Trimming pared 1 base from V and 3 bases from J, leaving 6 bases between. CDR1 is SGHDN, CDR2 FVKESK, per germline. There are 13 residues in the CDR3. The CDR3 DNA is TGTGCCAGCAGCCAAGTCTTCGAAGAGACCCAGTACTTC. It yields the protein CASSQVFEETQYF.

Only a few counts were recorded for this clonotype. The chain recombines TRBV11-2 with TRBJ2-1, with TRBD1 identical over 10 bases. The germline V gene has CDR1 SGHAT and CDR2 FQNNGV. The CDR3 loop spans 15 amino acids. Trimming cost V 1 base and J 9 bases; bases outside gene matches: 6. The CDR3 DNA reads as TGTGCCAGCAGCTTAGGTGGGACAGGGGTATCTGAGCAGTTCTTC. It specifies CASSLGGTGVSEQFF.

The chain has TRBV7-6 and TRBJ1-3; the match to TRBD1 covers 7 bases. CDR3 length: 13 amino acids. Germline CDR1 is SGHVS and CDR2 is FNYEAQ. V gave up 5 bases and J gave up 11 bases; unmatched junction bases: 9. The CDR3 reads CASSPRDRVAIYF. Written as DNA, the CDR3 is TGTGCCAGCAGCCCTCGTGACAGGGTGGCCATATATTTT.

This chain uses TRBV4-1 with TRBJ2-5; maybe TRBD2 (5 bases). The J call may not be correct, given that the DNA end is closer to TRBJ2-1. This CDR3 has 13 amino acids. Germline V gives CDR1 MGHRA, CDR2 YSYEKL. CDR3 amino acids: CASSQTLANEQFF. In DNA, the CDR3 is TGCGCCAGCAGCCAAACCCTAGCCAATGAGCAGTTCTTC.

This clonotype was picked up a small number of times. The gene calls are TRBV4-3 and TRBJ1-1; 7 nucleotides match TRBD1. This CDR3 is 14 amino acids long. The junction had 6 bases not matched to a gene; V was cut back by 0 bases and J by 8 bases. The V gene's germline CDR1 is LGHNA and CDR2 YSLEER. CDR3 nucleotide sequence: TGCGCCAGCAGCCAAGACCGAGAACAGGGGGAAGCTTTCTTT. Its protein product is CASSQDREQGEAFF.

The CDR3 DNA reads TGTGCCAGCAGTGAAGCGGGGGCCAGCATATCAGAGACCCAGTACTTC. It is translated as CASSEAGASISETQYF. V is TRBV6-1 and J is TRBJ2-5, with TRBD1 as a possible D gene (6 bases). The CDR3 has 16 amino acids. Germline values: CDR1 MNHNS, CDR2 SASEGT. The germline V and J ends were trimmed by 0 bases and 4 bases, with 15 bases remaining between them.

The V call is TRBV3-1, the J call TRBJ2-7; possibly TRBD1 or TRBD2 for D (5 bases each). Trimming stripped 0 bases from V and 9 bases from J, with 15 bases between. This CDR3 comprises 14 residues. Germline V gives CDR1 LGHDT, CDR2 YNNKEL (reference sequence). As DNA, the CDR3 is TGTGCCAGCAGCCAAGATGGGACGCAGAGAAGGCAGTACTTC. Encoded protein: CASSQDGTQRRQYF.

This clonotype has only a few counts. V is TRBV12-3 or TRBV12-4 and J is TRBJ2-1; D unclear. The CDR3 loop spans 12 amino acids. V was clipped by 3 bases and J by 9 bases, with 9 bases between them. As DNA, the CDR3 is TGTGCCAGCAGTTTCTACGTCCCTGAGCAGTTCTTC. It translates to CASSFYVPEQFF.

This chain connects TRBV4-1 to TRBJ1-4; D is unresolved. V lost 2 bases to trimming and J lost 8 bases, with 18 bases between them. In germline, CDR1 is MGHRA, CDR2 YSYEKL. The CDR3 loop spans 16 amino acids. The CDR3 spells CASSQYVSVDVEKLFF. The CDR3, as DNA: TGCGCCAGCAGCCAATACGTGTCGGTAGACGTGGAAAAACTGTTTTTT.

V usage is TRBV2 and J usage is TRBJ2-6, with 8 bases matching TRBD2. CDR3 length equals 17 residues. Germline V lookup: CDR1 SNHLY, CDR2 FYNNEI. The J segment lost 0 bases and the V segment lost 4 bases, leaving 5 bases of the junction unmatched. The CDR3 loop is CASSGSGGRSGANVLTF. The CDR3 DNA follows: TGTGCCAGCAGTGGCAGCGGGGGCCGCTCTGGGGCCAACGTCCTGACTTTC.

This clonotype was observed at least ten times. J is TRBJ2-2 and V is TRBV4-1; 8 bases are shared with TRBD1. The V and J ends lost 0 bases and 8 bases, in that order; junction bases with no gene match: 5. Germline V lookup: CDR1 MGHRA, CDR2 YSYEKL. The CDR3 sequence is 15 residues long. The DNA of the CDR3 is TGCGCCAGCAGCCAAGATCAGGGGGCGAGGGGGGAGCTGTTTTTT. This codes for CASSQDQGARGELFF.

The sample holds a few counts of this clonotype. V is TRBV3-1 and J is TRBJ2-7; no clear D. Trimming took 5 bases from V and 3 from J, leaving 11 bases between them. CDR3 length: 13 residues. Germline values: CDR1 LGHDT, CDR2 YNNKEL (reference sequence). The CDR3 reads CASSFNIGYEQYF. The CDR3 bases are TGTGCCAGCAGCTTTAACATAGGCTACGAGCAGTACTTC.

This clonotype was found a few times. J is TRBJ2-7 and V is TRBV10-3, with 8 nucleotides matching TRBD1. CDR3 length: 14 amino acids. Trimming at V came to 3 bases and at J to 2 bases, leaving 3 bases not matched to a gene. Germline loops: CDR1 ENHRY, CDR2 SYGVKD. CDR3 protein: CAISDQTGAYEQYF. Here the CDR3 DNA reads TGTGCCATCAGTGACCAGACAGGGGCCTACGAGCAGTACTTC.

This chain's CDR3 is CASSKTLAGRTDTQYF. CDR3 nucleotides: TGTGCCAGCAGTAAGACCCTAGCGGGAAGAACAGATACGCAGTATTTT. V and J are TRBV27 and TRBJ2-3; 9 positions agree with TRBD2. Germline CDR1 is MNHEY and CDR2 is SMNVEV (reference sequence). The J segment lost 3 bases and the V segment lost 5 bases, leaving 9 bases of the junction unmatched. The CDR3 sequence is 16 residues long.

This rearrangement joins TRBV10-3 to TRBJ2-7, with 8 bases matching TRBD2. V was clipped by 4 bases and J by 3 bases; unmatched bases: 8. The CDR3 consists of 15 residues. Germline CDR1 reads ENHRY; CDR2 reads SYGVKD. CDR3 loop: CAISVSGTRSYEQYF. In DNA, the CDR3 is TGTGCCATCAGTGTGTCCGGGACTAGAAGCTACGAGCAGTACTTC.